Listed below are T cell receptor beta chains from one sample, sequenced in a study of beta chain features in type 1 diabetes. The repertoire was sequenced with immunoSEQ multiplex PCR; TCRdb's copy has only in-frame clones and lacks some. Seen here are over 350,000 clones, approximately 16% observed once, and the top ten hold about 0.018%. Sequencing input: naive CD4+ T cells from blood. All receptors come from a woman aged 18-29 years in good health. CDR3s include the opening cysteine and the closing phenylalanine or tryptophan. D genes are given only for firm matches. Clone sizes are given selectively: once, few, many, or a class where the clone is expanded.

V	J	D	size	DNA	CDR3
TRBV2	TRBJ2-5	TRBD2	NA	TGTGCCAGCAGGGGTGGACTAGCGGGAGGGCGCGCAGAGACCCAGTACTTC	CASRGGLAGGRAETQYF
TRBV5-1	TRBJ2-1	TRBD2	NA	TGCGCCAGCAGCTTGACAGCCGGACTAGCTCCCAATGAGCAGTTCTTC	CASSLTAGLAPNEQFF
TRBV28	TRBJ2-1	TRBD1	few	TGTGCCAGCAGTTATAACCCGGGACAGGGGTCTGAGCAGTTCTTC	CASSYNPGQGSEQFF
TRBV29-1	TRBJ1-3	TRBD1	few	TGCAGCGTATGGGACAGGGCGAGGGGAAACACCATATATTTT	CSVWDRARGNTIYF
TRBV7-9	TRBJ1-2	NA	few	TGTGCCAGCAGCTTAGCGCCAGGGATTGGCTACACCTTC	CASSLAPGIGYTF
TRBV11-3	TRBJ2-5	NA	few	TGTGCCAGCAGCGTACAGGGCACCCAAGAGACCCAGTACTTC	CASSVQGTQETQYF
TRBV7-9	TRBJ2-7	NA	few	TGTGCCAGCAGCTCATTGTCCTACGAGCAGTACTTC	CASSSLSYEQYF
TRBV4-1	TRBJ2-1	NA	NA	TGCGCCAGCAGCCAAGATGGCAGGTACAATGAGCAGTTCTTC	CASSQDGRYNEQFF
TRBV9	TRBJ2-7	TRBD2	NA	TGTGCCAGCAGCCGGACTAGCGGGAATTACGAGCAGTACTTC	CASSRTSGNYEQYF
TRBV5-1	TRBJ2-1	NA	few	TGCGCCAGCAGCTTGGAGGGAGTCGGCAATGAGCAGTTCTTC	CASSLEGVGNEQFF
TRBV9	TRBJ2-1	TRBD2	few	TGTGCCAGCAGCCGACTAGCGGGAACTTACAATGAGCAGTTCTTC	CASSRLAGTYNEQFF
TRBV15	TRBJ2-1	TRBD2	few	TGTGCCACCAGCAGAGCTGACTCTAGCGGGTTCAGCAATGAGCAGTTCTTC	CATSRADSSGFSNEQFF
TRBV7-3	TRBJ2-5	TRBD1	NA	TGTGCCAGCAGCTCCCCGACAGGGCGAGAGACCCAGTACTTC	CASSSPTGRETQYF
TRBV30	TRBJ2-5	TRBD2	NA	TGTGCCTGGAGCATGGGGACTAGTGGGTTGCAAGAGACCCAGTACTTC	CAWSMGTSGLQETQYF
TRBV19	TRBJ2-1	TRBD1	NA	TGTGCCAGTAGAGCTGACAGGGGGGGTAGGGATGAGCAGTTCTTC	CASRADRGGRDEQFF
TRBV29-1	TRBJ2-1	NA	NA	TGCAGCGTTGAAGATGCGAGGGGGGGATACAATGAGCAGTTCTTC	CSVEDARGGYNEQFF
TRBV25-1	TRBJ1-2	TRBD1	NA	TGTGCCAGCAGTGATCAAAGGGACAGGGGGAATGGCTACACCTTC	CASSDQRDRGNGYTF
TRBV15	TRBJ1-3	NA	few	TGTGCCACCAGCAGAGATCCCGGACTCTCTGGAAACACCATATATTTT	CATSRDPGLSGNTIYF
TRBV30	TRBJ2-5	TRBD2	few	TGTGCCTGCACATTGACCGGGACTAGCGGGAGGGCCGGTGAGACCCAGTACTTC	CACTLTGTSGRAGETQYF
TRBV6-5	TRBJ2-3	NA	few	TGTGCCAGCACCACCCGGGGTGCGCAGTATTTT	CASTTRGAQYF
TRBV7-9	TRBJ2-5	TRBD2	NA	TGTGCCAGCAGCCGACTAGCGGGAGTCGCGGAGACCCAGTACTTC	CASSRLAGVAETQYF
TRBV6-6	TRBJ2-3	NA	few	TGTGCCAGCAGTTACTCGATGACACCTAGCACAGATACGCAGTATTTT	CASSYSMTPSTDTQYF
TRBV7-3	TRBJ1-2	NA	few	TGTGCCAGCAGCGTAGCAGGGTATCTTGGCTATGGCTACACCTTC	CASSVAGYLGYGYTF
TRBV7-2	TRBJ1-1	NA	few	TGTGCCAGCAGCTTAGAAGCGGGGAAGAACACTGAAGCTTTCTTT	CASSLEAGKNTEAFF
TRBV7-9	TRBJ2-4	TRBD2	few	TGTGCCAGCAGCTATAGCGGGGTAACAAAAAACATTCAGTACTTC	CASSYSGVTKNIQYF
TRBV7-9	TRBJ1-5	TRBD1	few	TGTGCCAGCAGCCCAGGAGGGACAGGGTTAAGCAATCAGCCCCAGCATTTT	CASSPGGTGLSNQPQHF
TRBV7-9	TRBJ2-1	TRBD1	NA	TGTGCCAGCAGTTGGGACAGGTATTACAATGAGCAGTTCTTC	CASSWDRYYNEQFF
TRBV28	TRBJ1-4	TRBD1	NA	TGTGCCAGCAGTTTTTCTGGACAGGGTCTTGAAAAACTGTTTTTT	CASSFSGQGLEKLFF
TRBV15	TRBJ2-7	TRBD2	few	TGTGCCACCACCAACCGAGCGGGAGAACGGGTATACGAGCAGTACTTC	CATTNRAGERVYEQYF
TRBV5-4	TRBJ2-1	NA	few	TGTGCCAGCAGCTCTGGAGGGACAGACTACAATGAGCAGTTCTTC	CASSSGGTDYNEQFF
TRBV29-1	TRBJ1-5	NA	NA	TGCAGCGCCACCCTGGCAGGGGGCAATCAGCCCCAGCATTTT	CSATLAGGNQPQHF
TRBV30	TRBJ1-4	NA	NA	TGTGCCTGGATGTACGGGGCAACTAATGAAAAACTGTTTTTT	CAWMYGATNEKLFF
TRBV7-3	TRBJ1-1	NA	NA	TGTGCCAGCAGCTTGCGGGGTCCCACTGAAGCTTTCTTT	CASSLRGPTEAFF
TRBV28	TRBJ2-3	TRBD2	few	TGTGCCAGCAGTTTAACAGCGGGGGGACTAAATACGCAGTATTTT	CASSLTAGGLNTQYF
TRBV6-1	TRBJ2-7	NA	NA	TGTGCCAGCAGTCCACAGGGATTAAACGAGCAGTACTTC	CASSPQGLNEQYF
TRBV6-5	TRBJ2-7	NA	few	TGTGCCAGCAGCCCCCGCAGGGGTAGCTCCTACGAGCAGTACTTC	CASSPRRGSSYEQYF
TRBV7-9	TRBJ2-4	NA	few	TGTGCCAGCAGCTTATTGGATTCGGCGGGGTTCCAGTACTTC	CASSLLDSAGFQYF
TRBV7-9	TRBJ2-1	TRBD2	few	TGTGCCAGCAGCTTAACCGGGACTAGCGGTAACGTTGAGCAGTTCTTC	CASSLTGTSGNVEQFF
TRBV4-1	TRBJ1-2	NA	NA	TGCGCCAGCAGCTCATCACAACACCGAAACTATGGCTACACCTTC	CASSSSQHRNYGYTF
TRBV30	TRBJ1-2	TRBD1	few	TGTGCCGAGATTCAAGGGACAGGGGTAGCCCATGGCTACACCTTC	CAEIQGTGVAHGYTF
TRBV25-1	TRBJ2-1	TRBD2	NA	TGTGCCAGCAGTGAACCAGCGGGGAACAATGAGCAGTTCTTC	CASSEPAGNNEQFF